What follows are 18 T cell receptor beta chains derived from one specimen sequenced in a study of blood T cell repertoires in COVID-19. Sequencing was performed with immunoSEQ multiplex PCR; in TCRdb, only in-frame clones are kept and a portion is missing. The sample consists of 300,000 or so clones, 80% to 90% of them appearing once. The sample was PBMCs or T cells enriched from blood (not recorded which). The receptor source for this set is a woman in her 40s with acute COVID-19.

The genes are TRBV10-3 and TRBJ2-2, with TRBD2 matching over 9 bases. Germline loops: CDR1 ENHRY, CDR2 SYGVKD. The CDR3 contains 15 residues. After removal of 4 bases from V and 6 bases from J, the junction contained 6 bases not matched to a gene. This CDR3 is CAISAGLAGPGELFF. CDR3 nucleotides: TGTGCCATCAGTGCTGGGCTAGCGGGACCCGGGGAGCTGTTTTTT.

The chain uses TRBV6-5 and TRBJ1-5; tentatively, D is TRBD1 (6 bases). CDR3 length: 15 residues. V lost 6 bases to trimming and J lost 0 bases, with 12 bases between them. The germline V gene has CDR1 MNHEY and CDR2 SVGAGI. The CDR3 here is CASRVTGDSNQPQHF. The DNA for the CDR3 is TGTGCCAGCAGGGTGACAGGAGATAGCAATCAGCCCCAGCATTTT.

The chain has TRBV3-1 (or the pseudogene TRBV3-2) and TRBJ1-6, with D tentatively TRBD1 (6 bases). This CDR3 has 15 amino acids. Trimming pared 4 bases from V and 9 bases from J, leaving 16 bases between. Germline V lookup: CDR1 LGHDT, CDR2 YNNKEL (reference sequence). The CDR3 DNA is TGTGCCAGCAGCCCCGCGCAGGGGACGGGTTCACCCCTCCACTTT. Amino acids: CASSPAQGTGSPLHF.

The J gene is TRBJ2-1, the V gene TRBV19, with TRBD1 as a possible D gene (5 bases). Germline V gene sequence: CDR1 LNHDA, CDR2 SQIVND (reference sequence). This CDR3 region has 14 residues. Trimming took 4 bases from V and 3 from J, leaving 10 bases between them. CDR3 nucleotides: TGTGCCAGTAGTAGCCAGGGTCTCTACAATGAGCAGTTCTTC. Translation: CASSSQGLYNEQFF.

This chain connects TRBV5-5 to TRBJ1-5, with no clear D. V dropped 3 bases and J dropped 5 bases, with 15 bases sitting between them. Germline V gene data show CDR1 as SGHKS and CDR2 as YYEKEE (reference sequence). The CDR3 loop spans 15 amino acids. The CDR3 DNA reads TGTGCCAGCAGCTACCGCGGGTATGGTGATCAGCCCCAGCATTTT. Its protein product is CASSYRGYGDQPQHF.

Here the CDR3 reads CASSPGDGGRHEKLFF. The CDR3 bases are TGCGCCAGCAGCCCGGGGGACGGGGGAAGGCATGAAAAACTGTTTTTT. The chain carries TRBV5-1 and TRBJ1-4, with D possibly TRBD1 on 5 matching bases. This CDR3 has 16 residues. Germline CDR1 SGHRS, CDR2 YFSETQ. The V end lost 4 bases, the J end lost 6 bases, and 19 bases lay between the germline ends.

CDR3 protein: CASSQVRLYTGELFF. The CDR3 DNA sequence: TGTGCCAGCAGCCAAGTCAGACTATACACCGGGGAGCTGTTTTTT. The chain has TRBV3-1 (or the pseudogene TRBV3-2) and TRBJ2-2; possibly TRBD2 for D (5 bases). The CDR3 loop spans 15 amino acids. Trimming removed 1 base from V and 3 bases from J, with 9 bases in between. From germline, CDR1 is LGHDT and CDR2 YNNKEL (reference sequence).

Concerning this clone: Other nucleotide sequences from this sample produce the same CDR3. The CDR3 coding sequence is TGTGCCAGCAGCCAAGGACGGGTAGCGGAGGGTTGGCAGTACTTC. As protein: CASSQGRVAEGWQYF. The rearrangement joins TRBV3-1 (or the pseudogene TRBV3-2) to TRBJ2-7, with a weak D call TRBD2 (6 bases). The CDR3 totals 15 residues. Germline CDR1 reads LGHDT; CDR2 reads YNNKEL (reference sequence). Deletions cut 1 base from V and 9 bases from J, with 19 bases between.

The CDR3 loop reads CASSLIRDRKQETQYF. DNA for the CDR3: TGTGCCAGCAGCCTTATCCGGGACAGGAAACAAGAGACCCAGTACTTC. J is TRBJ2-5 and V is TRBV5-6; TRBD1 agrees at 8 bases. The junction had 10 bases not matched to a gene; V was cut back by 4 bases and J by 2 bases. The CDR3 extends over 16 amino acids. CDR1 is SGHDT and CDR2 is YYEEEE in the germline V gene.

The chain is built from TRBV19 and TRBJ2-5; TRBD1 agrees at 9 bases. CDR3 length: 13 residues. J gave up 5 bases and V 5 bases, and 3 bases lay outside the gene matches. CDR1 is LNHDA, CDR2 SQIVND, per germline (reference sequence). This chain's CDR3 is CASSDRGRETQYF. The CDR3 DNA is TGTGCCAGTAGTGACAGGGGGAGGGAGACCCAGTACTTC.

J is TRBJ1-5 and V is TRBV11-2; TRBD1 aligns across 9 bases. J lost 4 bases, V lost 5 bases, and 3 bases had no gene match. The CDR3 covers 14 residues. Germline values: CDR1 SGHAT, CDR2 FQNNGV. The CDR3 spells CASSRDRDNQPQHF. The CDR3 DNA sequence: TGTGCCAGCAGCCGGGACAGGGATAATCAGCCCCAGCATTTT.

The CDR3 DNA is TGCGCCAGCAGCCACCCGACTAGCGGGATAAACACCGGGGAGCTGTTTTTT. This gives the protein CASSHPTSGINTGELFF. The chain has TRBV4-3 and TRBJ2-2; 11 bases align to TRBD2. Unmatched junction bases numbered 5, after V lost 3 bases and J lost 2 bases. From germline, CDR1 is LGHNA and CDR2 YSLEER. This CDR3 has 17 residues.

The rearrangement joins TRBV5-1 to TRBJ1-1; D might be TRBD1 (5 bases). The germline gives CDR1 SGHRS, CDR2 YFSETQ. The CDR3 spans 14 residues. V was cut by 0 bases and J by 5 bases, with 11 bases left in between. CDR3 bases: TGCGCCAGCAGCTTGGGCAGGGAGGAAACTGAAGCTTTCTTT. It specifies CASSLGREETEAFF.

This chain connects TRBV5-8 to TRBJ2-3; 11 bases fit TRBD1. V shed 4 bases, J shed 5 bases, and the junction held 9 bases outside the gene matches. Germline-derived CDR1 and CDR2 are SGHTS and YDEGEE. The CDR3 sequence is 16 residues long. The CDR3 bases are TGTGCCAGCAGCACCGGGACAGGGGGATACGGAGATACGCAGTATTTT. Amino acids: CASSTGTGGYGDTQYF.

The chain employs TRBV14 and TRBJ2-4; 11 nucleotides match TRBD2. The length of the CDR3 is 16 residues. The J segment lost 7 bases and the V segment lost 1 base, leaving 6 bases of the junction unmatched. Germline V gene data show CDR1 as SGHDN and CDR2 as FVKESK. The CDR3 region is CASSQVGTSGRNIQYF. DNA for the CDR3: TGTGCCAGCAGCCAAGTTGGGACTAGCGGACGGAACATTCAGTACTTC.

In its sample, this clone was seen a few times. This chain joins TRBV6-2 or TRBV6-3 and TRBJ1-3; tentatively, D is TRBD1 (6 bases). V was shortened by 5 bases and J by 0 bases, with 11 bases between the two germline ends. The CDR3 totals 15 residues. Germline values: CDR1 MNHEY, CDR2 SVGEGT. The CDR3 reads CASSGGRYSGNTIYF. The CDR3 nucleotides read TGTGCCAGCAGTGGGGGCCGATACTCTGGAAACACCATATATTTT.

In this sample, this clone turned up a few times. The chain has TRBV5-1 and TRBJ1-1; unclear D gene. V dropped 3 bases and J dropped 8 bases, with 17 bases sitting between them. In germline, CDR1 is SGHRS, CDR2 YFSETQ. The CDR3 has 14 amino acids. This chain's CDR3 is CASSYPDLGEEAFF. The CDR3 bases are TGCGCCAGCAGCTATCCCGACCTGGGAGAGGAAGCTTTCTTT.

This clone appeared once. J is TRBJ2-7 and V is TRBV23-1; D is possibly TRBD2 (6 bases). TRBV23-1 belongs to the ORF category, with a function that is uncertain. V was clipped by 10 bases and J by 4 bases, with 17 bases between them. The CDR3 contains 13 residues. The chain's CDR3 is CANGDSDPYEQYF. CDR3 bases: TGCGCCAACGGGGACTCCGACCCTTACGAGCAGTACTTC.